This T cell receptor (beta chain) was observed in a study of cytomegalovirus exposure and HLA in healthy donors. Background on the study: Clustering assigned about 80% of the roughly 380 genotyped donors to the Caucasian-associated ancestry cluster. Points from the study as a whole: The study flagged about 150 TCR beta chains as cytomegalovirus-associated. Likely technical artifact: a cluster of highly shared sequence variants.

With V trimmed by 6 bases and J by 4 bases, 7 bases remained unmatched. This CDR3 is built from 14 residues. Germline CDR1 MNHEY, CDR2 SMNVEV (reference sequence). A word on this clone: The antigen is unknown.

It was with 60 Vbeta and 13 Jbeta primers that the PCR ran. Only in-frame clones appear in the TCRdb table, and some are missing; sequencing was by immunoSEQ multiplex PCR. The sample records roughly 190,000 clones, roughly 8.7% being singletons. Material: PBMCs. The sequence was obtained from a woman younger than 45 in good health and CMV-seropositive. The V call is TRBV27, the J call TRBJ1-1, with 8 positions matching TRBD1. The CDR3 DNA sequence: TGTGCCAGCAGCCCAGGACAGGGCCTCACTGAAGCTTTCTTT. It specifies CASSPGQGLTEAFF.